The 32 T cell receptor beta chains presented below share a single source sample, sequenced in a study of blood T cell repertoires in COVID-19. Only in-frame clones appear in the TCRdb table, and some are missing; sequencing was by immunoSEQ multiplex PCR. The sample shows 200,000 or so clones, roughly 84% of them seen only once. The sample taken for sequencing was peripheral blood. These receptors originate from a middle-aged man with active or convalescent COVID-19.

The rearrangement joins TRBV28 to TRBJ1-5, with a tentative D call TRBD1 (5 bases). The germline CDR1 and CDR2 sequences are MDHEN and SYDVKM. The length of the CDR3 is 15 residues. V was pared by 6 bases and J by 5 bases, with 17 bases between. The CDR3 DNA reads as TGTGCCAGCAGGGGGATCCCGACAGAGTATCAGCCCCAGCATTTT. It yields the protein CASRGIPTEYQPQHF. Full variable domain (rest looked up from reference TRBV28 and TRBJ1-5): DVKVTQSSRYLVKRTGEKVFLECVQDMDHENMFWYRQDPGLGLRLIYFSYDVKMKEKGDIPEGYSVSREKKERFSLILESASTNQTSMYLCASRGIPTEYQPQHFGDGTRLSIL.

This rearrangement joins TRBV2 to TRBJ2-7; 9 nucleotides line up with TRBD2. Germline lookup yields CDR1 SNHLY and CDR2 FYNNEI. The CDR3 is made up of 14 amino acids. J was trimmed by 4 bases and V by 6 bases; bases with no gene match: 7. The CDR3 loop reads CASRLRLAEYEQYF. The CDR3 nucleotides read TGTGCCAGCAGATTGAGACTAGCGGAATACGAGCAGTACTTC.

As for this clone: Other DNA sequences in this specimen translate into the identical CDR3. The V and J genes are TRBV19 and TRBJ1-2, with D possibly matching TRBD1 (5 bases). The CDR3 covers 13 residues. Trimming cost V 3 bases and J 1 base, with 6 bases left between them. In germline, CDR1 is LNHDA, CDR2 SQIVND (reference sequence). CDR3 coding DNA: TGTGCCAGTAGTATCGACAGTAACTATGGCTACACCTTC. This sequence encodes CASSIDSNYGYTF.

J is TRBJ1-6 and V is TRBV19, with unresolved D. The CDR3 totals 16 residues. The germline gives CDR1 LNHDA, CDR2 SQIVND (reference sequence). The V gene lost 3 bases and the J gene lost 0 bases, with 9 bases spanning the gap. The CDR3 here is CASSISVSSYNSPLHF. The CDR3 coding sequence is TGTGCCAGTAGTATCTCCGTCAGCTCCTATAATTCACCCCTCCACTTT.

This clone showed up just once. The chain uses TRBV5-1 and TRBJ2-7; 12 bases align to TRBD1. V was pared by 7 bases and J by 6 bases, with 11 bases of the junction left unmatched. The CDR3 is 15 amino acids. Germline V gene lookup returns CDR1 SGHRS and CDR2 YFSETQ. The CDR3 sequence is CASGLTGTGGLEQYF. CDR3 nucleotides: TGCGCCAGCGGACTCACCGGGACAGGGGGCCTCGAGCAGTACTTC.

The V gene is TRBV9, the J gene TRBJ2-1; 16 bases are shared with TRBD2. In germline, CDR1 is SGDLS, CDR2 YYNGEE. This CDR3 comprises 16 residues. The J segment lost 7 bases and the V segment lost 1 base, leaving 2 bases of the junction unmatched. The CDR3 region has the DNA TGTGCCAGCAGCGTAACGGGACTAGCGGGAGGGAATGAGCAGTTCTTC. This gives the protein CASSVTGLAGGNEQFF.

In DNA, the CDR3 is TGTGCCAGCAGTTTATTCGGGGGGCGCGGAAACACCATATATTTT. Amino acid sequence: CASSLFGGRGNTIYF. The chain couples TRBV27 to TRBJ1-3; perhaps TRBD1 as D (6 bases). Per germline, CDR1 MNHEY and CDR2 SMNVEV (reference sequence). CDR3 length: 15 amino acids. V was shortened by 1 base and J by 4 bases, with 11 bases between the two germline ends.

The chain joins TRBV4-1 to TRBJ2-7, with D perhaps matching TRBD2 (5 bases). The CDR3 length is 15 residues. Trimming removed 3 bases from V and 7 bases from J, with 19 bases in between. Germline V gene data show CDR1 as MGHRA and CDR2 as YSYEKL. CDR3 nucleotides: TGCGCCAGCAGCCACCCTACCGGGGTTCTAGGGGAGCAGTACTTC. It codes for CASSHPTGVLGEQYF.

V gene TRBV19 combines with J gene TRBJ1-2, with 12 bases fitting TRBD1. Germline V gene lookup returns CDR1 LNHDA and CDR2 SQIVND (reference sequence). Trimming took 9 bases from V and 7 from J; bases not matched to a gene: 9. This CDR3 spans 14 amino acids. CDR3 coding DNA: TGTGCCAGCGGACGGGGACAGGGGGCAGGTGGCTACACCTTC. Its translation is CASGRGQGAGGYTF.

The chain recombines TRBV27 with TRBJ1-2; D gene ambiguous. The V gene's germline CDR1 is MNHEY and CDR2 SMNVEV (reference sequence). The CDR3 is 12 amino acids. V shed 6 bases and J shed 2 bases, with 7 bases lying between them. In nucleotides, the CDR3 is TGTGCCAGCAGCGCGGGGAACTATGGCTACACCTTC. This sequence encodes CASSAGNYGYTF.

CDR3 sequence: CASSSGGGNTGELFF. The DNA of the CDR3 is TGTGCCAGCAGCTCGGGCGGGGGAAACACCGGGGAGCTGTTTTTT. The chain is built from TRBV9 and TRBJ2-2; TRBD2 matches 7 bases. Germline lookup yields CDR1 SGDLS and CDR2 YYNGEE. The V gene end was trimmed by 4 bases and the J gene end by 2 bases; junction bases not matched to a gene: 5. The CDR3 contains 15 residues.

The genes are TRBV10-2 and TRBJ2-3; D gene uncertain. This CDR3 region has 11 residues. In germline, CDR1 is WSHSY, CDR2 SAAADI. V lost 6 bases, J lost 6 bases, and 7 bases lay in between. The CDR3 protein is CASSPRDTQYF. CDR3 in DNA: TGCGCCAGCAGCCCCCGGGATACGCAGTATTTT.

The gene calls are TRBV10-1 and TRBJ2-5; D may be TRBD2 (5 bases). The CDR3 consists of 15 residues. Germline CDR1 is WNHNN and CDR2 is SYGVQD (reference sequence). V was clipped by 4 bases and J by 5 bases, with 17 bases between them. DNA for the CDR3: TGCGCCAGCAGTGGCTCACTAGGATTCCGCGAGACCCAGTACTTC. It translates to CASSGSLGFRETQYF.

V usage is TRBV7-9 and J usage is TRBJ1-4, with 10 bases fitting TRBD1. CDR1 SEHNR and CDR2 FQNEAQ come from the germline V gene (reference sequence). This CDR3 comprises 18 residues. Trimming removed 5 bases from V and 5 bases from J; junction bases left unmatched: 14. The CDR3 DNA is TGTGCCAGCAGCCCCCCGGGACAGGGGAGGAGGGGGAATGAAAAACTGTTTTTT. As protein: CASSPPGQGRRGNEKLFF.

This chain connects TRBV5-1 to TRBJ2-3, with D perhaps TRBD1 (5 bases). V gave up 0 bases and J gave up 3 bases, with 8 bases separating them. The CDR3 extends over 14 amino acids. The germline gives CDR1 SGHRS, CDR2 YFSETQ. This CDR3 reads CASSLDAGTDTQYF. CDR3 DNA sequence: TGCGCCAGCAGCTTGGACGCAGGGACAGATACGCAGTATTTT.

The chain links TRBV11-2 to TRBJ1-6; 7 nucleotides line up with TRBD1. The CDR3 is 17 amino acids. V shed 1 base and J 8 bases; nucleotides not matched to a gene: 11. Germline V lookup: CDR1 SGHAT, CDR2 FQNNGV. The DNA of the CDR3 is TGTGCCAGCAGCTTAGCTGAACAGGGGACCCCTGATTCACCCCTCCACTTT. Translated, it gives CASSLAEQGTPDSPLHF.

The chain carries TRBV18 and TRBJ1-1; 7 bases line up with TRBD1. Germline V CDR1 and CDR2: KGHSH, LQKENI. CDR3 size: 20 residues. Losses at the gene ends were 4 bases for V and 5 bases for J; bases not matched to a gene: 25. The CDR3 sequence: CASSLDIANRRDRDGTEAFF. The DNA of the CDR3 is TGTGCCAGCTCACTCGACATAGCAAATCGGAGAGACAGGGACGGAACTGAAGCTTTCTTT.

CDR3 sequence reads: CASSKTLYTQYF. The CDR3 nucleotides read TGTGCCAGCAGTAAGACTCTATATACGCAGTATTTT. The chain uses TRBV12-3 or TRBV12-4 and TRBJ2-3, with D unresolved. V lost 5 bases and J 7 bases, leaving 10 bases between the germline ends. This CDR3 spans 12 amino acids.

This clone came up once. The chain combines TRBV5-1 with TRBJ2-1, with a tentative D call TRBD1 (6 bases). The V gene lost 0 bases and the J gene lost 2 bases, with 9 bases spanning the gap. The CDR3 contains 15 residues. Germline lookup yields CDR1 SGHRS and CDR2 YFSETQ. CDR3: CASSLVGDTYNEQFF. The CDR3 DNA reads TGCGCCAGCAGCTTGGTTGGGGACACCTACAATGAGCAGTTCTTC.

The chain carries TRBV11-2 and TRBJ1-2; maybe TRBD1 (6 bases). V lost 5 bases and J 8 bases, leaving 12 bases between the germline ends. The CDR3 sequence is 12 residues long. Germline values: CDR1 SGHAT, CDR2 FQNNGV. CDR3: CASSTRGTGYTF. The CDR3 coding sequence is TGTGCCAGCAGCACCAGGGGTACAGGCTACACCTTC.

The V and J genes are TRBV6-5 and TRBJ1-2, with TRBD1 matching over 10 bases. J gave up 8 bases and V 7 bases, and 13 bases lay outside the gene matches. Per the germline V gene, CDR1 is MNHEY and CDR2 is SVGAGI. The CDR3 is 15 amino acids. The CDR3 nucleotides are TGTGCCAGCACCAACAGACAGGGGGCGCTTTGGGGCTACACCTTC. Translated, it gives CASTNRQGALWGYTF.

The J gene is TRBJ2-5, the V gene TRBV18; a possible D gene is TRBD2 (5 bases). The CDR3 consists of 13 residues. Germline V gene data show CDR1 as KGHSH and CDR2 as LQKENI. Deletions cut 0 bases from V and 8 bases from J, with 10 bases between. DNA of the CDR3: TGTGCCAGCTCACCACCGGCCGGGAACACCCAGTACTTC. Residues: CASSPPAGNTQYF.

The chain carries TRBV2 and TRBJ1-6; D unresolved. V shed 9 bases and J shed 2 bases, with 14 bases lying between them. This CDR3 has 15 amino acids. The V gene's germline CDR1 is SNHLY and CDR2 FYNNEI. The CDR3 sequence is CARGGVGAYNSPLHF. CDR3 coding DNA: TGTGCCAGGGGCGGGGTGGGTGCCTATAATTCACCCCTCCACTTT.

This chain joins TRBV5-6 and TRBJ2-3; TRBD2 might be the D (6 bases). The CDR3 runs 16 residues. Trimming took 3 bases from V and 0 from J, leaving 14 bases between them. In germline, CDR1 is SGHDT, CDR2 YYEEEE. The CDR3 nucleotides are TGTGCCAGCAGCTCTATTAGCGGTTCTAGCACAGATACGCAGTATTTT. Its translation: CASSSISGSSTDTQYF.

This clone has only a few counts. The J gene is TRBJ1-1, the V gene TRBV4-1, with D tentatively TRBD1 (5 bases). This CDR3 has 17 amino acids. Between the trimmed V and J ends, which lost 0 bases and 7 bases, there was a span of 21 bases. CDR1 is MGHRA, CDR2 YSYEKL, per germline. This chain's CDR3 is CASSQDPGGVLYLEAFF. CDR3 DNA: TGCGCCAGCAGCCAAGATCCCGGGGGAGTACTGTACCTTGAAGCTTTCTTT.

V is TRBV30 and J is TRBJ2-1; D may be TRBD1 (6 bases). Trimming took off 0 bases at V and 11 bases at J, with 14 bases between the two ends. This CDR3 region has 13 residues. CDR1 is GTSNPN, CDR2 SVGIG, per germline (reference sequence). The CDR3 spells CAWSVGGGRKQFF. DNA of the CDR3: TGTGCCTGGAGTGTAGGGGGTGGGCGGAAGCAGTTCTTC.

The chain couples TRBV9 to TRBJ1-2; a possible D gene is TRBD1 (6 bases). Between the trimmed V and J ends, which lost 3 bases and 0 bases, there was a span of 15 bases. This CDR3 comprises 16 residues. From germline, CDR1 is SGDLS and CDR2 YYNGEE. The CDR3 here is CASSGPGQWTNYGYTF. CDR3 DNA sequence: TGTGCCAGCAGCGGCCCCGGACAGTGGACTAACTATGGCTACACCTTC.

This rearrangement joins TRBV6-5 to TRBJ1-2, with D possibly being TRBD1 (6 bases). V was pared by 7 bases and J by 2 bases, with 17 bases between. Germline loops: CDR1 MNHEY, CDR2 SVGAGI. The CDR3 loop spans 15 amino acids. In DNA, the CDR3 is TGTGCCAGCACCCTCCGGAGGACAGAGAACTATGGCTACACCTTC. This sequence encodes CASTLRRTENYGYTF.

This sequence joins TRBV10-3 and TRBJ2-1; 8 nucleotides align to TRBD2. V lost 3 bases to trimming and J lost 0 bases; unmatched junction nucleotides: 1. This CDR3 is built from 15 residues. CDR1 and CDR2 (germline): ENHRY, SYGVKD. Here the CDR3 reads CAISEGTSSYNEQFF. The CDR3 bases are TGTGCCATCAGTGAAGGGACTAGCTCCTACAATGAGCAGTTCTTC.

V usage is TRBV6-5 and J usage is TRBJ2-7, with D possibly matching TRBD2 (7 bases). V was trimmed by 0 bases and J by 3 bases, leaving 15 bases between them. The CDR3 runs to 16 residues. CDR1 is MNHEY, CDR2 SVGAGI, per germline. The CDR3 sequence is CASSYSKGGVGYEQYF. The CDR3 nucleotides are TGTGCCAGCAGTTACTCGAAAGGGGGGGTGGGCTACGAGCAGTACTTC.

J is TRBJ1-1 and V is TRBV6-6; 9 positions match TRBD1. The CDR3 has 14 amino acids. The junction had 7 bases not matched to a gene; V was cut back by 6 bases and J by 5 bases. Per the germline V gene, CDR1 is MNHNY and CDR2 is SVGAGI (reference sequence). The CDR3 nucleotides are TGTGCCAGCAGGTCCGGACAGGGGAGTACTGAAGCTTTCTTT. It codes for CASRSGQGSTEAFF.

V usage is TRBV29-1 and J usage is TRBJ2-3, with a possible D match to TRBD2 (6 bases). Trimming shortened V by 5 bases and J by 0 bases, and 12 bases separated the two germline ends. The CDR3 has 14 residues. In germline, CDR1 is SQVTM, CDR2 ANQGSEA. CDR3 in DNA: TGCAGCGTTCGACTAGGTGGGAGCACAGATACGCAGTATTTT. Translation: CSVRLGGSTDTQYF.